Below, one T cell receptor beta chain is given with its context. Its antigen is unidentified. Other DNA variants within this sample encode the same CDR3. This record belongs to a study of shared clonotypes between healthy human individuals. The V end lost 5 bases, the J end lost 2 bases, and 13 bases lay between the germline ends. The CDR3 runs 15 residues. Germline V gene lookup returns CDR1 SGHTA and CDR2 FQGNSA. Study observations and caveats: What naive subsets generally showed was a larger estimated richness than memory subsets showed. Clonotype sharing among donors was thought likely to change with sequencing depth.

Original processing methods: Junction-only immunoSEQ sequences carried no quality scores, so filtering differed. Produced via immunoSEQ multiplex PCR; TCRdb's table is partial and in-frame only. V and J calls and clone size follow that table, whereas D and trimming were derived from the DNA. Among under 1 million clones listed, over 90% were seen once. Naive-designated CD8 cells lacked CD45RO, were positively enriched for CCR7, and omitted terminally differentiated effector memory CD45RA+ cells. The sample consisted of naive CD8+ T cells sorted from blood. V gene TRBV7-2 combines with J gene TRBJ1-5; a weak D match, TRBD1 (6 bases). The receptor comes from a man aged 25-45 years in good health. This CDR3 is CASSLGRGGNQPQHF. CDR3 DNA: TGTGCCAGCAGCCTCGGGAGGGGGGGCAATCAGCCCCAGCATTTT.